This T cell receptor (beta chain) was captured by sequencing in a study of blood T cell repertoires in COVID-19. Only one count was recorded for this clone. Germline CDR1 is MNHEY and CDR2 is SVGAGI. With V trimmed by 6 bases and J by 2 bases, 7 bases remained unmatched. The CDR3 loop spans 15 amino acids. TCRdb's copy holds only in-frame clones and misses some; the assay was immunoSEQ multiplex PCR. This table has fewer than 250,000 clones, 75% to 90% appearing once. What was sequenced was peripheral blood. The V gene is TRBV6-5, the J gene TRBJ1-5; 7 bases agree with TRBD1. This receptor was obtained from a woman aged 40 to 50 with acute or convalescent COVID-19. The CDR3 nucleotides read TGTGCCAGCAGGGCCCCGACAGGGCGCAATCAGCCCCAGCATTTT. Protein: CASRAPTGRNQPQHF.